Shown below are 6 T cell receptor beta chains from a single sample sequenced in a study of CD8 T cells in ankylosing spondylitis. Each CDR3 protein is one row after TCRdb ran MiXCR on the 5' RACE reads. The sample includes tens of thousands of distinct CDR3 sequences, about 5% of them seen just once. What was sequenced was blood, either unsorted or a sorted T cell fraction (not recorded which). Every receptor here comes from a male donor with ankylosing spondylitis or in good health (not recorded which).

This clonotype was seen many times. The chain uses TRBV6-5 and TRBJ1-2; no clear D. CDR1 and CDR2 from the germline V gene are MNHEY and SVGAGI. V shed 5 bases and J shed 0 bases, with 13 bases lying between them. This CDR3 has 15 residues. The CDR3 DNA reads TGTGCCAGCAGTACCCGACTTGGTCCTAACTATGGCTACACCTTC. Translated: CASSTRLGPNYGYTF.

This clonotype has more than one count but fewer than ten. The chain couples TRBV7-9 to TRBJ1-5; 9 nucleotides line up with TRBD1. This CDR3 has 15 amino acids. The trim removed 5 bases at V and 1 base at J, leaving 3 bases unmatched. Germline values: CDR1 SEHNR, CDR2 FQNEAQ (reference sequence). The CDR3 DNA sequence: TGTGCCAGCAGCCCCGGGACAGGGAGCAATCAGCCCCAGCATTTT. Translation: CASSPGTGSNQPQHF.

This clonotype was seen many times. The chain recombines TRBV5-1 with TRBJ2-2; 8 nucleotides match TRBD1. V was pared by 5 bases and J by 5 bases, with 8 bases of the junction left unmatched. This CDR3 spans 15 amino acids. Per the germline V gene, CDR1 is SGHRS and CDR2 is YFSETQ. The DNA of the CDR3 is TGCGCCAGCAGGGCCGGGACAGGACATACCGGGGAGCTGTTTTTT. It yields the protein CASRAGTGHTGELFF.

This clonotype has at least ten counts. The CDR3 sequence: CSARDRAGWTEAFF. Here the CDR3 DNA reads TGCAGTGCTAGAGATCGGGCAGGGTGGACTGAAGCTTTCTTT. The chain uses TRBV20-1 and TRBJ1-1; D is possibly TRBD1 (5 bases). CDR1 and CDR2 from the germline V gene are DFQATT and SNEGSKA (reference sequence). The CDR3 is made up of 14 amino acids. V was pared by 0 bases and J by 5 bases, with 13 bases between.

This clonotype was observed many times. The rearrangement uses TRBV7-9 and TRBJ1-4; D call uncertain. This CDR3 has 16 amino acids. The germline CDR1 and CDR2 sequences are SEHNR and FQNEAQ (reference sequence). Trimming removed 1 base from V and 2 bases from J, with 11 bases in between. The CDR3 is CASSLVGSGTNEKLFF. The DNA of the CDR3 is TGTGCCAGCAGCTTAGTAGGGTCAGGCACTAATGAAAAACTGTTTTTT.

The sample holds many counts of this clonotype. The gene calls are TRBV12-3 or TRBV12-4 and TRBJ2-5; D not certain. The CDR3 contains 13 residues. V lost 3 bases, J lost 2 bases, and 7 bases lay in between. CDR3: CASSLSVQETQYF. CDR3 bases: TGTGCCAGCAGTTTGTCGGTACAAGAGACCCAGTACTTC.